The 5 T cell receptor beta chains reported below all come from one sample, sequenced in a study of glioma-infiltrating T cells after dendritic cell vaccination. Here immunoSEQ multiplex PCR was the method, and the copy in TCRdb shows in-frame clones only, minus some. In the table there are 85,000 to 110,000 clones, 81% of which are singletons. The sequenced sample was blood, obtained before dendritic cell vaccination. These receptors came from a human donor with glioblastoma.

The chain uses TRBV19 and TRBJ1-1; 7 bases align to TRBD1. From germline, CDR1 is LNHDA and CDR2 SQIVND (reference sequence). This CDR3 comprises 14 residues. Germline trimming cut 5 bases from V and 5 bases from J; bases unmatched to any gene: 8. The DNA of the CDR3 is TGTGCCAGTAGTGGAACAGGGGTAGGAACTGAAGCTTTCTTT. Translating gives CASSGTGVGTEAFF.

This sequence joins TRBV7-8 and TRBJ1-1, with 9 bases lining up with TRBD1. Trimming removed 5 bases from V and 4 bases from J; junction bases left unmatched: 8. The CDR3 extends over 15 amino acids. The germline V gene encodes CDR1 SGHVS and CDR2 FQNEAQ. Written as DNA, the CDR3 is TGTGCCAGCAGCACCATGACAGGGGGGTTCACTGAAGCTTTCTTT. This encodes CASSTMTGGFTEAFF.

V is TRBV9 and J is TRBJ1-3, with TRBD1 as a possible D gene (6 bases). Trimming left V 4 bases short and J 4 bases short, with 12 bases between. This CDR3 comprises 14 residues. Looked up from germline, CDR1 is SGDLS and CDR2 is YYNGEE. CDR3 sequence: CASSWTEDGNTIYF. CDR3 DNA: TGTGCCAGCAGCTGGACAGAAGACGGAAACACCATATATTTT.

This chain links TRBV7-2 with TRBJ1-2; 7 positions match TRBD1. Germline CDR1 and CDR2: SGHTA and FQGNSA. Trimming took 6 bases from V and 7 from J; bases not matched to a gene: 14. The CDR3 has 15 amino acids. CDR3 residues: CASSQTDRAVTGYTF. For the CDR3, the DNA is TGTGCCAGCAGTCAAACCGACAGGGCCGTCACTGGCTACACCTTC.

The rearrangement joins TRBV7-2 to TRBJ2-3, with D tentatively TRBD1 (6 bases). From germline, CDR1 is SGHTA and CDR2 FQGNSA. The CDR3 sequence is 15 residues long. Trimming stripped 5 bases from V and 2 bases from J, with 14 bases between. The CDR3 DNA is TGTGCCAGCAGCCTCCGGGACACTTACACAGATACGCAGTATTTT. It translates to CASSLRDTYTDTQYF.